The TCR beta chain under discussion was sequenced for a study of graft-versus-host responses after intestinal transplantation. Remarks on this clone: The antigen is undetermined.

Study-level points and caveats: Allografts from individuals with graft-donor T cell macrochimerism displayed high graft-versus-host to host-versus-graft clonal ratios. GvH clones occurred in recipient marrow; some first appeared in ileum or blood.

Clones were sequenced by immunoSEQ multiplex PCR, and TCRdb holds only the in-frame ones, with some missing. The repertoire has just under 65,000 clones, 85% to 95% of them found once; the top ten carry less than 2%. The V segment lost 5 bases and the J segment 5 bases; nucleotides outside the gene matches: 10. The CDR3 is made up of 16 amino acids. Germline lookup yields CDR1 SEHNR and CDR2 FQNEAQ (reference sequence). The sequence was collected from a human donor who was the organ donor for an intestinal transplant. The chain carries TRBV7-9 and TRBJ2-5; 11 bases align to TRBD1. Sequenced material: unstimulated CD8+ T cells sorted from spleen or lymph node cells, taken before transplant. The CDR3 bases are TGTGCCAGCAGCAGCCGGGACAGGGGGTGTTTGGAGACCCAGTACTTC. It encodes CASSSRDRGCLETQYF. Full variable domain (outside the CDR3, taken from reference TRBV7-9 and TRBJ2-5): DTGVSQNPRHKITKRGQNVTFRCDPISEHNRLYWYRQTLGQGPEFLTYFQNEAQLEKSRLLSDRFSAERPKGSFSTLEIQRTEQGDSAMYLCASSSRDRGCLETQYFGPGTRLLVL.